These 14 T cell receptor beta chains originate from one sample sequenced in a study of early T cells in non-severe SARS-CoV-2 infection. From the 5' RACE reads, TCRdb called clonotypes with MiXCR, one entry per CDR3 protein. The sample has roughly 20,000 distinct CDR3 sequences, around 3.5% seen once. Sequencing was performed on whole blood. The receptor set was obtained from an adult who was a healthcare worker with PCR-confirmed SARS-CoV-2 infection or an uninfected control (not recorded which).

The CDR3 reads CASSPRTENTEAFF. The CDR3, as DNA: TGTGCCAGCTCACCACGAACCGAGAACACTGAAGCTTTCTTT. V and J are TRBV18 and TRBJ1-1, with D uncertain. V was cut by 1 base and J by 1 base, with 7 bases left in between. Germline loops: CDR1 KGHSH, CDR2 LQKENI. The CDR3 runs 14 residues.

With respect to this clonotype: Being one base from a much bigger clone, this may be a read error. The rearrangement joins TRBV28 to TRBJ1-4; D is uncertain. The CDR3 is made up of 11 amino acids. Per the germline V gene, CDR1 is MDHEN and CDR2 is SYDVKM. Trimming took 7 bases from V and 11 from J, leaving 11 bases between them. The CDR3 here is CASNLGGKLFF. In DNA form, the CDR3 reads TGTGCCAGCAATTTGGGCGGTAAACTGTTTTTT.

This clonotype was picked up many times. The chain joins TRBV5-4 to TRBJ2-1; 7 bases fit TRBD2. Germline values: CDR1 SGHNT, CDR2 YYREEE (reference sequence). V shed 1 base and J 7 bases; nucleotides not matched to a gene: 5. The length of the CDR3 is 14 residues. In nucleotides, the CDR3 is TGTGCCAGCAGCTTGTGGGGACTAAAAAATGAGCAGTTCTTC. Its translation is CASSLWGLKNEQFF.

This chain links TRBV5-1 with TRBJ2-7; D is ambiguous. The CDR3 runs to 13 residues. Germline V gene sequence: CDR1 SGHRS, CDR2 YFSETQ. V dropped 0 bases and J dropped 3 bases, with 7 bases sitting between them. Here the CDR3 reads CASSLVEDYEQYF. The DNA of the CDR3 is TGCGCCAGCAGCTTGGTTGAAGACTACGAGCAGTACTTC.

In this sample, this clonotype turned up many times. The V gene is TRBV12-3 or TRBV12-4, the J gene TRBJ2-6, with a weak D call TRBD2 (5 bases). This CDR3 comprises 16 residues. Trimming cost V 3 bases and J 3 bases, with 12 bases left between them. The CDR3 DNA reads TGTGCCAGCAGTTTCCTAGCTCTGAATGGGGCCAACGTCCTGACTTTC. The encoded protein is CASSFLALNGANVLTF.

The table lists this clonotype with many counts. The chain combines TRBV20-1 with TRBJ2-1; 15 nucleotides align to TRBD2. Germline CDR1 DFQATT, CDR2 SNEGSKA (reference sequence). With V trimmed by 6 bases and J by 0 bases, 6 bases remained unmatched. The CDR3 runs to 17 residues. CDR3 nucleotides: TGCAGTGCGCCCGGGACTAGCGGGGGGAACTCCTACAATGAGCAGTTCTTC. Translated, it gives CSAPGTSGGNSYNEQFF.

This clonotype has a count of ten or more. The rearrangement uses TRBV6-5 and TRBJ2-1; D gene ambiguous. The CDR3 extends over 13 amino acids. CDR1 MNHEY and CDR2 SVGAGI come from the germline V gene. The V end was cut by 4 bases, the J end by 6 bases, with 10 bases between. The CDR3 DNA reads TGTGCCAGCAGTTTCTTGCGGAGCAATGAGCAGTTCTTC. It specifies CASSFLRSNEQFF.

Many counts were recorded for this clonotype. The rearrangement links TRBV7-9 to TRBJ1-2, with D maybe TRBD1 (5 bases). The CDR3 contains 12 residues. Between the trimmed V and J ends, which lost 10 bases and 6 bases, there was a span of 15 bases. Per the germline V gene, CDR1 is SEHNR and CDR2 is FQNEAQ (reference sequence). The CDR3, as DNA: TGTGCCACCCTGGGGGGTGTGCATGGCTACACCTTC. Its translation: CATLGGVHGYTF.

This clonotype occurred a few times. The chain recombines TRBV5-1 with TRBJ2-1; D call uncertain. Germline CDR1 and CDR2: SGHRS and YFSETQ. V shed 0 bases and J shed 9 bases, with 10 bases lying between them. The length of the CDR3 is 13 residues. The CDR3: CASSLARTGEQFF. The CDR3 DNA is TGCGCCAGCAGCTTGGCCCGAACGGGTGAGCAGTTCTTC. The variable domain in full, completed from reference TRBV5-1 and TRBJ2-1, reads KAGVTQTPRYLIKTRGQQVTLSCSPISGHRSVSWYQQTPGQGLQFLFEYFSETQRNKGNFPGRFSGRQFSNSRSEMNVSTLELGDSALYLCASSLARTGEQFFGPGTRLTVL.

This clonotype was recorded at least ten times. The chain links TRBV7-3 to TRBJ1-5; D not certain. CDR3 length equals 14 residues. The V end lost 7 bases, the J end lost 5 bases, and 15 bases lay between the germline ends. Germline V CDR1 and CDR2: SGHTA, FQGTGA. The CDR3 region is CASNTTGHHQPQHF. CDR3 sequence (DNA): TGTGCCAGCAACACGACGGGCCACCATCAGCCCCAGCATTTT.

This clonotype is classed as medium-sized. This rearrangement joins TRBV27 to TRBJ1-2; TRBD1 aligns across 10 bases. Germline V CDR1 and CDR2: MNHEY, SMNVEV (reference sequence). J was trimmed by 12 bases and V by 5 bases; bases with no gene match: 9. This CDR3 spans 13 amino acids. CDR3 nucleotide sequence: TGTGCCAGCAGTCCCCAGAGACAGGGGGCAAACACCTTC. Translating gives CASSPQRQGANTF.

This clonotype was observed at least ten times. The chain uses TRBV9 and TRBJ2-5; D may match TRBD1 or TRBD2 (5 bases each). CDR3 length: 13 amino acids. Germline loops: CDR1 SGDLS, CDR2 YYNGEE. Trimming cost V 0 bases and J 5 bases, with 8 bases left between them. The chain's CDR3 is CASSVDGTETQYF. In DNA, the CDR3 is TGTGCCAGCAGCGTAGACGGGACGGAGACCCAGTACTTC.

This clonotype was recorded at least ten times. V and J are TRBV12-3 or TRBV12-4 and TRBJ2-5; no definite D call. Between the trimmed V and J ends, which lost 6 bases and 7 bases, there was a span of 15 bases. CDR3 length: 13 amino acids. The CDR3 spells CASSSLTGGTQYF. CDR3 in DNA: TGTGCCAGCAGCTCACTTACCGGCGGGACCCAGTACTTC.

This clonotype was observed at least ten times. V is TRBV18 and J is TRBJ2-7; 7 nucleotides agree with TRBD1. Losses at the gene ends were 3 bases for V and 0 bases for J; bases not matched to a gene: 5. The CDR3 is made up of 15 amino acids. Per the germline V gene, CDR1 is KGHSH and CDR2 is LQKENI. As DNA, the CDR3 is TGTGCCAGCTCACCCGGACAGGCCCACTCCTACGAGCAGTACTTC. Translating gives CASSPGQAHSYEQYF. Looking up the rest from reference TRBV18 and TRBJ2-7 gives the full variable domain: NAGVMQNPRHLVRRRGQEARLRCSPMKGHSHVYWYRQLPEEGLKFMVYLQKENIIDESGMPKERFSAEFPKEGPSILRIQQVVRGDSAAYFCASSPGQAHSYEQYFGPGTRLTVT.